This paragraph reports one T cell receptor (beta chain). Its binding antigen is unknown. Base qualities are not provided; no much larger clone lies one nucleotide away. The donors were some 36 Caucasian individuals from Russia, aged roughly 6 to 100 years, who were systemically healthy. Approximately 9.7 milliliters of peripheral blood were drawn from each donor into EDTA-treated Vacutainer tubes. Ficoll-Paque density-gradient centrifugation was used to isolate PBMCs, with at least 6 million per sample. Trizol reagent was used to extract total RNA from PBMCs, with at least 5 micrograms per sample. The percentages of naive CD45RAhigh/CD27high T cells were determined by flow cytometry on a PBMC aliquot from every donor. The CDR3 numbers 14 residues from cysteine through phenylalanine. The CDR3 DNA has 42 bases and is translated from base 1. V is trimmed back by 10 bases and J by 2 bases, and the junction contains 8 bases that no gene match accounts for. The germline V gene gives CDR1 as MDHEN and CDR2 as SYDVKM.

These data originate in a study of blood T cells in healthy people across ages (dated by TCRdb to 2015 to 2017). The study in broad terms: In model experiments, roughly one uniquely barcoded TCR beta cDNA molecule per two T cells was captured by template switching. The study measured age-related changes in TCR beta repertoire diversity using deep sequencing normalized with unique cDNA molecular identifiers. The donors were divided into four age groups: young (average approximately 17 years), middle-aged (about 40), aged (approximately 62) and long-lived (82). To avoid experimental bias, donors of different ages were randomly spread across the sequencing lanes. Two additional independent replicas of 1 million unique cDNA reads from the same blood draw were analyzed for two donors (one aged 18 to 29 and one aged 80 or older). The paper as a whole reports these results and caveats: Compared with the aged group, the long-lived group had more naive CD4+ T cells, fewer expanded clones and increased TCR diversity, a pattern suggesting age selection. Total diversity estimates from one million sequenced T cells were considered lower bounds and underestimates. The percentage of naive T cells measured by flow cytometry correlated strongly with observed TCR beta diversity. As age increased, observed TCR beta diversity per million T cells dropped in a roughly linear way, and a significant reduction was already evident by age about 40. Because profiling used bulk unsorted PBMCs, naive and antigen-experienced compartments could not be compared conclusively. Because donor CMV infection status was unknown, age-related changes in expanded clonotypes were potentially confounded.

The library relied on 5' RACE. TCRdb shows the sequencer as Illumina HiSeq 2500. A second PCR of 7 to 11 cycles was performed with a sample-barcoded 5' primer and a J-beta primer mix. A unique molecular identifier was introduced onto each TCR beta cDNA molecule by a template-switch 5' adaptor carrying 12 random nucleotides. Each sample yielded at least 2.5 million CDR3-containing paired-end reads. First-strand cDNA synthesis was performed from all RNA using the Mint cDNA synthesis kit, with priming by a TRBC-specific oligonucleotide. After uracil-DNA glycosylase treatment, a first 18-cycle PCR used universal primers M1SS and BC2_uni_R on all cDNA. The authors' analysis ran thus. Normalization of each sample was performed by random selection of 1 million high-quality reads, each carrying a distinct molecular identifier. Reads sharing molecular identifiers were discarded rather than binned into consensus sequences. MiTCR, run with a Q25 quality threshold and the strictest error-elimination algorithm, handled CDR3 identification, clonotype clustering and error correction. A nonparametric unseen species model using Euler transformation provided a lower-bound estimate of total TCR beta diversity. Clones were called with MiXCR by TCRdb after fastp trimmed the public reads at Q25, and only in-frame beta chains were retained. Entries are consolidated by CDR3 protein sequence, retaining the most common genes and DNA. None of the V and J calls come from the authors' own analysis; TCRdb made them. The sample table holds more than 1.4 million distinct CDR3 sequences, of which roughly 40% were seen once. The top ten constitute 7.9% of the sample.

The TCR was taken from a woman aged 18-29 years in good health. This chain is built from TRBV28 and TRBJ2-1, with 7 bases aligning to TRBD2. Sequencing was carried out using blood. The DNA sequence is as follows: TGTGCCACCACCGAGCGGGAACCCTACAATGAGCAGTTCTTC. Its translation reads: CATTEREPYNEQFF.